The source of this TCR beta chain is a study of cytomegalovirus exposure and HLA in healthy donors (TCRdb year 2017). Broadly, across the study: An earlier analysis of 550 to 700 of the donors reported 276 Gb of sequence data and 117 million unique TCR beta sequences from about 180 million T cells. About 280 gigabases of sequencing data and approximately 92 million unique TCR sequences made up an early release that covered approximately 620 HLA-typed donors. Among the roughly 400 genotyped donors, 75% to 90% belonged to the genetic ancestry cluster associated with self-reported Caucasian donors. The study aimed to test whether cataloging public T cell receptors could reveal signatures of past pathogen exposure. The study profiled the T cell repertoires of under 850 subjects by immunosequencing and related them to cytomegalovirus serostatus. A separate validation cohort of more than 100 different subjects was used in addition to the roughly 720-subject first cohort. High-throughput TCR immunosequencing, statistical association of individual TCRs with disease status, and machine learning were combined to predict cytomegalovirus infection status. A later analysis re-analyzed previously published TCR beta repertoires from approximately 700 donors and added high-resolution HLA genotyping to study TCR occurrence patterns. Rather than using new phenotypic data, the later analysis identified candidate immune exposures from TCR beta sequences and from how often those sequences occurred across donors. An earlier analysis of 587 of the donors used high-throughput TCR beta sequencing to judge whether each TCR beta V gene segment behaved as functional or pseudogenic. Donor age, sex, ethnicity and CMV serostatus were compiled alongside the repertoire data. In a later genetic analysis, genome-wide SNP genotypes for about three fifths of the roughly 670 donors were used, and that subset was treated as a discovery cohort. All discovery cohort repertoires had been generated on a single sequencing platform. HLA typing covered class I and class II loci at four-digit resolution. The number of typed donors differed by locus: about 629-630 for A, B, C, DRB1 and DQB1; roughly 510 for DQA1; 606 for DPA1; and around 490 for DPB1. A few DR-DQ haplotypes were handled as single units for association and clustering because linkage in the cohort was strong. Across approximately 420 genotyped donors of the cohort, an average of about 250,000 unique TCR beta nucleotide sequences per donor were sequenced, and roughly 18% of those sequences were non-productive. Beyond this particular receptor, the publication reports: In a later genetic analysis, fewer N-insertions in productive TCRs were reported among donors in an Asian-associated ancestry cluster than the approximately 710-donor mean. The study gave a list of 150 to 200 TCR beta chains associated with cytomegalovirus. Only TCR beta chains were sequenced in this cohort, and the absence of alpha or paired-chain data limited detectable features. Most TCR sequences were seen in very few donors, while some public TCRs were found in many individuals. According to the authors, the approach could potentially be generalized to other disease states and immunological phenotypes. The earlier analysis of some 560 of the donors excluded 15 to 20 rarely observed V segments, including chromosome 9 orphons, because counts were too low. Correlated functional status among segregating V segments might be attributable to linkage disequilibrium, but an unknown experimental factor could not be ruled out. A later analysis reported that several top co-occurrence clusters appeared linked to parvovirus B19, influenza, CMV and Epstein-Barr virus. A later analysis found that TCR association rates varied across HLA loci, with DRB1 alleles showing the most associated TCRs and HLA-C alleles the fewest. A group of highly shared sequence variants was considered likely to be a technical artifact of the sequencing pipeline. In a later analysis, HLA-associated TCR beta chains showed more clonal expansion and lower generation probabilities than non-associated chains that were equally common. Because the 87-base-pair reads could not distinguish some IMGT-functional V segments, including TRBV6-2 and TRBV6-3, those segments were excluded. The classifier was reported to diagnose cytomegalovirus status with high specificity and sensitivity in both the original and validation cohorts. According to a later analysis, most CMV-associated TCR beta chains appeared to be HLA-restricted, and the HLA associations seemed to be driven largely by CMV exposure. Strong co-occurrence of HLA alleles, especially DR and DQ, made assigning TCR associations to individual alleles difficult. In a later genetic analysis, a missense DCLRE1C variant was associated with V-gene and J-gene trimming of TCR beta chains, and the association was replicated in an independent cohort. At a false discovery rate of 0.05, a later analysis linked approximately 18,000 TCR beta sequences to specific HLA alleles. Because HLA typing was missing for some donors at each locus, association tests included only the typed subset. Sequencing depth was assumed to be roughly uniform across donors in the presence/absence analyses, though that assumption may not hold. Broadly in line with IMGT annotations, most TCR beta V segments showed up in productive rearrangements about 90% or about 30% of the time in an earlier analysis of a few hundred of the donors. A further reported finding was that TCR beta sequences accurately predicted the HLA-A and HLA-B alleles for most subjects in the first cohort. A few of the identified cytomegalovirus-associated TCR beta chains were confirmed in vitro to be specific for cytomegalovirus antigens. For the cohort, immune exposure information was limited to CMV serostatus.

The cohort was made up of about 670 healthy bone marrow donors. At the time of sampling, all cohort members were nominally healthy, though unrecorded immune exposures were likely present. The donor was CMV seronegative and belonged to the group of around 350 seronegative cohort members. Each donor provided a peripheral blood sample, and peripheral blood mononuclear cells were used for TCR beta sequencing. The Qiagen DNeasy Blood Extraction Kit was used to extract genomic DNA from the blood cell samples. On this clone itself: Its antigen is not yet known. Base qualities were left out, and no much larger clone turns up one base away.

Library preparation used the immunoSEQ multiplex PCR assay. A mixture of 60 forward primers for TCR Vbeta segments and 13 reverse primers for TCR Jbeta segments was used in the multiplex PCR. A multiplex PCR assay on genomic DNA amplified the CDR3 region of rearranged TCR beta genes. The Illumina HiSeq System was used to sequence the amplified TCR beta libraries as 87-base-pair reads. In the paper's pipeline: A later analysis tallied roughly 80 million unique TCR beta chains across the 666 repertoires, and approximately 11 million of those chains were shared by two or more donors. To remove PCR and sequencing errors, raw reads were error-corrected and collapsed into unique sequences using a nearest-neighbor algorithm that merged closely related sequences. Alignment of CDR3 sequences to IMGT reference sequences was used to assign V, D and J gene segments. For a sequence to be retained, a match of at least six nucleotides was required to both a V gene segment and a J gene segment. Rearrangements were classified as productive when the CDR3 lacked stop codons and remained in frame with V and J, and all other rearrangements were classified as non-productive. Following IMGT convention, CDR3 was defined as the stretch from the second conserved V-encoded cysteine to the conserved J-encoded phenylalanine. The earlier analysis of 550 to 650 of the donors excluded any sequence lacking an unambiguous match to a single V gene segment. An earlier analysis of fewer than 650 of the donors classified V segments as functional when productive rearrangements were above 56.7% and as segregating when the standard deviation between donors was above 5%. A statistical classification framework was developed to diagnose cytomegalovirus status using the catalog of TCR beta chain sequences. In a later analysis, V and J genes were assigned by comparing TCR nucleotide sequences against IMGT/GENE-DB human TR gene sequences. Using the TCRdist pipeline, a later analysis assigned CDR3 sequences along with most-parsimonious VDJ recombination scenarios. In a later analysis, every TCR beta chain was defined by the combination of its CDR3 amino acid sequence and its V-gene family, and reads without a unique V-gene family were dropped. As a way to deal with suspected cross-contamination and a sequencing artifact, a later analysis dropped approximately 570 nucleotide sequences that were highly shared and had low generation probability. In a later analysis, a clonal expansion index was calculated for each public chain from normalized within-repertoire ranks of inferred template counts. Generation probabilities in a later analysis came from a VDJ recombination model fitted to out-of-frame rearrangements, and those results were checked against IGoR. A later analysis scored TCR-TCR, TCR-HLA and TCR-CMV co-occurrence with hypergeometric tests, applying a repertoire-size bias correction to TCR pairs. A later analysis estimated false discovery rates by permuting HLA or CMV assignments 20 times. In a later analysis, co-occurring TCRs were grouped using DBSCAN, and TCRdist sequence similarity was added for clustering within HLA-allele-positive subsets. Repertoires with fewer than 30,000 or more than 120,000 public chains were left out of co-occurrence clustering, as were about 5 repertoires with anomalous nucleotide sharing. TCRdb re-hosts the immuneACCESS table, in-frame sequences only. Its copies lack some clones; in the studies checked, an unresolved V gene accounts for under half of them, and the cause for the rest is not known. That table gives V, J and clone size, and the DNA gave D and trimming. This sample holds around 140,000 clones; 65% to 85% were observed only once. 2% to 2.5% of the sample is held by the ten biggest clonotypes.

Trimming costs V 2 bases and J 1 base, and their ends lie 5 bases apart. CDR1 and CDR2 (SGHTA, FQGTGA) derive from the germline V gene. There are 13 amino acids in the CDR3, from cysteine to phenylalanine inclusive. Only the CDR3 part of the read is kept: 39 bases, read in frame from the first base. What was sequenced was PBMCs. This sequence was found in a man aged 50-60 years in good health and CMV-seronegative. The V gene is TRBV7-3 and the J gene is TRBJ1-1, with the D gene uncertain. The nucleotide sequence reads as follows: TGTGCCAGCAGCTTACAGGCGAACACTGAAGCTTTCTTT. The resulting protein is CASSLQANTEAFF.